The 30 T cell receptor beta chains given below trace back to one sample, sequenced in a study of blood T cell repertoires in COVID-19. Sequencing used immunoSEQ multiplex PCR; TCRdb keeps in-frame clones, though not all of them. This sample has about 120,000 clones, with more than 80% found just once. Specimen: peripheral blood. All receptors derive from a human donor in a cohort sampled during active COVID-19.

The gene calls are TRBV24-1 and TRBJ2-5, with 9 positions matching TRBD2. The CDR3 is made up of 15 amino acids. Germline CDR1 and CDR2: KGHDR and SFDVKD. The trim removed 5 bases at V and 5 bases at J, leaving 8 bases unmatched. The CDR3 nucleotides are TGTGCCACCAGTGGGGGACTAGCAGGCCTGGAGACCCAGTACTTC. Translated: CATSGGLAGLETQYF.

This chain joins TRBV28 and TRBJ2-5; 8 nucleotides match TRBD2. The junction had 10 bases not matched to a gene; V was cut back by 5 bases and J by 2 bases. Germline V gene data show CDR1 as MDHEN and CDR2 as SYDVKM. The CDR3 is made up of 16 amino acids. CDR3 in amino acids: CASSPSSGGVQETQYF. The CDR3 nucleotides are TGTGCCAGCAGTCCCTCCAGCGGGGGAGTGCAAGAGACCCAGTACTTC.

A few counts support this clone. This chain joins TRBV24-1 and TRBJ2-7; possibly TRBD2 for D (5 bases). V was trimmed by 5 bases and J by 1 base, leaving 20 bases between them. The CDR3 extends over 17 amino acids. Looked up from germline, CDR1 is KGHDR and CDR2 is SFDVKD. This CDR3 reads CATSVPRGAAKSYEQYF. CDR3 DNA sequence: TGTGCCACCAGTGTTCCCCGTGGAGCGGCTAAGTCCTACGAGCAGTACTTC.

This clone has a handful of counts. This chain links TRBV27 with TRBJ1-2, with 9 bases lining up with TRBD1. CDR1 is MNHEY and CDR2 is SMNVEV in the germline V gene (reference sequence). CDR3 size: 14 residues. V gave up 6 bases and J gave up 4 bases; unmatched junction bases: 6. The CDR3 reads CASSNRGRGYGYTF. The CDR3 DNA reads TGTGCCAGCAGCAACAGGGGGCGGGGCTATGGCTACACCTTC.

V and J are TRBV30 and TRBJ2-2; 8 nucleotides agree with TRBD1. Germline V gives CDR1 GTSNPN, CDR2 SVGIG (reference sequence). With V trimmed by 3 bases and J by 0 bases, 3 bases remained unmatched. This CDR3 has 15 residues. The CDR3 DNA reads as TGTGCCTGGAGAGAGACAGGGGCGAACACCGGGGAGCTGTTTTTT. Its protein product is CAWRETGANTGELFF.

The chain joins TRBV4-3 to TRBJ1-2; D possibly corresponds to TRBD1 (6 bases). Trimming stripped 2 bases from V and 6 bases from J, with 19 bases between. Germline values: CDR1 LGHNA, CDR2 YSLEER. The CDR3 length is 16 residues. CDR3 sequence (DNA): TGCGCCAGCAGCCAATTCAACCCTGTGGGGGCAGATGGCTACACCTTC. Its translation is CASSQFNPVGADGYTF.

CDR3 DNA sequence: TGTGCCACTAGGACAGGGGACTATGGCTACACCTTC. This codes for CATRTGDYGYTF. The J gene is TRBJ1-2, the V gene TRBV19; 9 nucleotides line up with TRBD1. From germline, CDR1 is LNHDA and CDR2 SQIVND (reference sequence). The CDR3 extends over 12 amino acids. V shed 10 bases and J 3 bases; nucleotides not matched to a gene: 3.

The chain is built from TRBV5-1 and TRBJ2-1; 8 nucleotides match TRBD1. This CDR3 comprises 16 residues. Looked up from germline, CDR1 is SGHRS and CDR2 is YFSETQ. J lost 3 bases, V lost 3 bases, and 8 bases had no gene match. CDR3 loop: CASSWKTGAGYNEQFF. In nucleotides, the CDR3 is TGCGCCAGCAGCTGGAAGACAGGGGCGGGCTACAATGAGCAGTTCTTC.

The chain has TRBV5-6 and TRBJ1-2; D gene uncertain. V was cut by 4 bases and J by 5 bases, with 12 bases left in between. Germline loops: CDR1 SGHDT, CDR2 YYEEEE. This CDR3 spans 13 amino acids. CDR3 sequence (DNA): TGTGCCAGCAGCCCACGAGACGGGTATGGCTACACCTTC. It yields the protein CASSPRDGYGYTF.

The V gene is TRBV11-3, the J gene TRBJ2-1; perhaps TRBD2 as D (5 bases). The CDR3 has 15 amino acids. Germline-derived CDR1 and CDR2 are SGHNT and YENEEA. The ends were cut back, 5 bases at V and 6 bases at J, with 17 bases in the middle. The CDR3 DNA reads as TGTGCCAGCAGCCGCCCGCGGGCATCAGGCAATGAGCAGTTCTTC. Its protein is CASSRPRASGNEQFF.

This chain joins TRBV29-1 and TRBJ2-3, with unresolved D. Deletions cut 3 bases from V and 0 bases from J, with 4 bases between. The CDR3 is 12 amino acids. The germline V gene has CDR1 SQVTM and CDR2 ANQGSEA. CDR3 loop: CSVDSSTDTQYF. CDR3 coding DNA: TGCAGCGTTGACAGTAGCACAGATACGCAGTATTTT.

This chain joins TRBV5-8 and TRBJ2-2; 7 bases are a match to TRBD2. The CDR3 totals 12 residues. The V segment lost 3 bases and the J segment 13 bases; nucleotides outside the gene matches: 6. CDR1 and CDR2 (germline): SGHTS, YDEGEE. CDR3 loop: CASSWGGSRLFF. In nucleotides, the CDR3 is TGTGCCAGCAGCTGGGGGGGGAGCCGGCTGTTTTTT.

This chain joins TRBV5-8 and TRBJ2-2; D is perhaps TRBD1 (6 bases). The CDR3 has 16 amino acids. CDR1 is SGHTS and CDR2 is YDEGEE in the germline V gene. V gave up 4 bases and J gave up 0 bases, with 13 bases separating them. Here the CDR3 reads CASSKGQFANTGELFF. The CDR3 DNA reads as TGTGCCAGCAGCAAAGGACAGTTTGCGAACACCGGGGAGCTGTTTTTT.

In its sample, this clone was seen a few times. In DNA form, the CDR3 reads TGTGCCAGCACCGGGGGGCAGGAATCACCCCTCCACTTT. Its protein product is CASTGGQESPLHF. This chain uses TRBV18 with TRBJ1-6, with TRBD1 as a possible D gene (6 bases). The CDR3 extends over 13 amino acids. Germline assignment: CDR1 KGHSH and CDR2 LQKENI. V was trimmed by 8 bases and J by 10 bases, leaving 15 bases between them.

This clone came up a few times. This chain links TRBV13 with TRBJ2-5; TRBD2 might be the D (6 bases). Germline assignment: CDR1 PRHDT and CDR2 FYEKMQ (reference sequence). V was clipped by 5 bases and J by 5 bases, with 12 bases between them. The CDR3 is 13 residues long. DNA of the CDR3: TGTGCCAGCAGCCCAGGACTAACGGAGACCCAGTACTTC. Translation gives CASSPGLTETQYF.

V is TRBV4-1 and J is TRBJ2-7; 7 positions match TRBD1. Germline V CDR1 and CDR2: MGHRA, YSYEKL. The trim removed 4 bases at V and 0 bases at J, leaving 3 bases unmatched. CDR3 size: 14 residues. CDR3 sequence reads: CASSRGQSSYEQYF. The CDR3 DNA reads TGCGCCAGCAGCCGGGGACAGAGCTCCTACGAGCAGTACTTC.

The chain is built from TRBV4-1 and TRBJ1-4, with 7 bases identical to TRBD1. The CDR3 has 16 residues. The V gene's germline CDR1 is MGHRA and CDR2 YSYEKL. V lost 2 bases, J lost 4 bases, and 7 bases stayed unmatched. The CDR3 DNA is TGCGCCAGCAGCCAACCCGGGACAGAAGTTAATGAAAAACTGTTTTTT. The encoded protein is CASSQPGTEVNEKLFF.

The chain is built from TRBV27 and TRBJ1-2; D is unresolved. Germline CDR1 reads MNHEY; CDR2 reads SMNVEV (reference sequence). Trimming removed 1 base at V and 4 bases at J, with 10 bases between. This CDR3 region has 14 residues. CDR3 bases: TGTGCCAGCAGTTTATTTCCGGGTTCCTATGGCTACACCTTC. This translates into CASSLFPGSYGYTF.

This chain uses TRBV3-1 (or the pseudogene TRBV3-2) with TRBJ1-2, with D unresolved. Germline V gives CDR1 LGHDT, CDR2 YNNKEL (reference sequence). V was shortened by 6 bases and J by 2 bases, with 10 bases between the two germline ends. The CDR3 runs to 13 residues. For the CDR3, the DNA is TGTGCCAGCAGTCTCGAGGCGAACTATGGCTACACCTTC. Protein: CASSLEANYGYTF.

The chain recombines TRBV10-3 with TRBJ1-1, with 7 bases aligning to TRBD1. CDR3 length: 15 residues. V was pared by 6 bases and J by 0 bases, with 7 bases of the junction left unmatched. The V gene's germline CDR1 is ENHRY and CDR2 SYGVKD. In DNA form, the CDR3 reads TGTGCCATCAGGTCCACAGGGGCCATGAACACTGAAGCTTTCTTT. Its translation is CAIRSTGAMNTEAFF.

This chain connects TRBV5-1 to TRBJ2-7, with TRBD2 as a possible D gene (6 bases). The germline V gene encodes CDR1 SGHRS and CDR2 YFSETQ. Trimming took off 2 bases at V and 2 bases at J, with 11 bases between the two ends. The CDR3 is 14 residues long. CDR3 in DNA: TGCGCCAGCAGCTTCCGGGGGAATGCCTACGAGCAGTACTTC. Translating gives CASSFRGNAYEQYF.

This clone was counted once. The rearrangement links TRBV28 to TRBJ1-5; TRBD1 matches at 7 bases. The CDR3 is made up of 13 amino acids. Unmatched junction bases numbered 6, after V lost 6 bases and J lost 7 bases. CDR1 and CDR2 from the germline V gene are MDHEN and SYDVKM. The CDR3 loop reads CASSYTGVQPQHF. CDR3 nucleotides: TGTGCCAGCAGCTACACAGGGGTCCAGCCCCAGCATTTT.

The chain carries TRBV20-1 and TRBJ1-4; D unresolved. The germline V gene has CDR1 DFQATT and CDR2 SNEGSKA (reference sequence). The V end lost 5 bases, the J end lost 7 bases, and 8 bases lay between the germline ends. This CDR3 is built from 11 residues. The CDR3 here is CSAQQREKLFF. CDR3 nucleotide sequence: TGCAGTGCTCAGCAGCGTGAAAAACTGTTTTTT.

The rearrangement uses TRBV7-9 and TRBJ2-7; 8 nucleotides line up with TRBD2. Germline V gene lookup returns CDR1 SEHNR and CDR2 FQNEAQ (reference sequence). Losses at the gene ends were 1 base for V and 3 bases for J; bases not matched to a gene: 5. The CDR3 runs 15 residues. The CDR3 loop is CASSLGGREVYEQYF. In DNA form, the CDR3 reads TGTGCCAGCAGCTTAGGCGGGCGGGAGGTCTACGAGCAGTACTTC.

The gene calls are TRBV27 and TRBJ2-1, with 7 bases that match TRBD2. Germline-derived CDR1 and CDR2 are MNHEY and SMNVEV (reference sequence). Germline trimming cut 0 bases from V and 3 bases from J; bases unmatched to any gene: 5. The CDR3 has 16 residues. In DNA form, the CDR3 reads TGTGCCAGCAGTTTATCAATCCGGACTAGCTACAATGAGCAGTTCTTC. Translation: CASSLSIRTSYNEQFF.

The V and J genes are TRBV7-2 and TRBJ2-1, with 11 bases fitting TRBD2. The CDR3 totals 14 residues. The germline CDR1 and CDR2 sequences are SGHTA and FQGNSA. After removal of 6 bases from V and 9 bases from J, the junction contained 7 bases not matched to a gene. Here the CDR3 reads CASRSMGLAVEQFF. CDR3 nucleotides: TGTGCCAGCAGGTCAATGGGACTAGCGGTTGAGCAGTTCTTC.

This clone was detected once. This chain uses TRBV24-1 with TRBJ1-1, with TRBD1 identical over 11 bases. This CDR3 spans 23 amino acids. J lost 5 bases, V lost 4 bases, and 29 bases had no gene match. CDR1 KGHDR and CDR2 SFDVKD come from the germline V gene. The CDR3 region is CATSDENMSFGGWTGGFKTEAFF. In DNA form, the CDR3 reads TGTGCCACCAGTGACGAGAACATGAGTTTTGGGGGTTGGACAGGGGGCTTTAAGACTGAAGCTTTCTTT.

The chain carries TRBV5-1 and TRBJ2-5; D is perhaps TRBD2 (6 bases). V shed 0 bases and J shed 5 bases, with 11 bases lying between them. The CDR3 runs 14 residues. Germline V gives CDR1 SGHRS, CDR2 YFSETQ. The CDR3 DNA is TGCGCCAGCAGCTTGGGAGGAGGGAGGGAGACCCAGTACTTC. Translated: CASSLGGGRETQYF.

Written as DNA, the CDR3 is TGTGCCAGCAGCTTACCGGGGAGGGAGACCCAGTACTTC. Its protein product is CASSLPGRETQYF. The V gene is TRBV13, the J gene TRBJ2-5, with D maybe TRBD2 (6 bases). This CDR3 spans 13 amino acids. Germline V gene data show CDR1 as PRHDT and CDR2 as FYEKMQ (reference sequence). Trimming removed 2 bases from V and 5 bases from J, with 9 bases in between.

The chain combines TRBV3-1 (or the pseudogene TRBV3-2) with TRBJ1-2; 7 nucleotides align to TRBD1. CDR3 length: 14 residues. Per germline, CDR1 LGHDT and CDR2 YNNKEL (reference sequence). With V trimmed by 2 bases and J by 4 bases, 4 bases remained unmatched. CDR3 region: CASSQSRDSYGYTF. The CDR3 DNA sequence: TGTGCCAGCAGCCAATCCCGGGACAGCTATGGCTACACCTTC.